This TCR beta chain was retrieved from a study of human T cells and chemical hapten exposure. The wider study: Patch tests applied 0.01% DPC to the upper back, read at 6 days.

The time point was: pre-sensitization, week 0. Treatment described: therapeutic diphenylcyclopropenone sensitization with weekly scalp DPC. Each patch-test visit's blood sample preceded patch application. Authors' processing steps: A per-sample median of roughly 96,000 TCRs was observed, with counts ranging from about 20,000 to 750,000. In TCRdb, the RACE reads were re-called with MiXCR into one record per CDR3 protein. None of the V and J calls come from the authors' own analysis; TCRdb made them. The sample has 60,000 to 70,000 distinct CDR3 sequences, about a tenth seen once. V lost 7 bases and J lost 3, with 16 bases in between. The CDR3 is 13 amino acids. Germline loops: CDR1 GTSNPN, CDR2 SVGIG (reference sequence).

The sample was whole blood, taken in connection with sensitization to the hapten diphenylcyclopropenone (DPC). The clonotype comes from a woman in her forties or fifties with alopecia areata. Some clones in this sample may be carry-over from other donors' samples. This sequence joins TRBV30 and TRBJ2-7, with TRBD1 as a possible D gene (6 bases). The DNA for the CDR3 is TGTGCCTCCTCCCAGGGACATCTCTACGAGCAGTACTTC. Its protein product is CASSQGHLYEQYF.